Detailed here is one TCR beta chain. Its specificity is unknown. The data are from a study of post-analysis software for immune sequencing data. The study's findings and limits: With TRBV5-6, TRBV5-1 and TRBV20-1 included, five TRBV segments were more frequent in patients than in controls.

The V segment lost 3 bases and the J segment 3 bases; nucleotides outside the gene matches: 4. Germline loops: CDR1 LNHNV, CDR2 YYDKDF (reference sequence). There are 14 residues in the CDR3. The library was made from cDNA and included unique molecular identifiers. TCRdb used MiXCR to reprocess the PCR reads, holding one entry per CDR3 protein. The sample comprises roughly 620,000 distinct CDR3 sequences, roughly 40% of which are singletons, and approximately 1.7% rests with the top ten. Sequenced input: blood. This TCR was recovered from a girl under 18 with multiple sclerosis. This sequence joins TRBV15 and TRBJ2-5; TRBD1 aligns across 7 bases. CDR3: CATSRPGQKETQYF. The CDR3 nucleotides are TGTGCCACCAGCAGGCCGGGACAGAAAGAGACCCAGTACTTC.